This TCR beta chain appears in the sequencing data of a study of blood T cell repertoires in COVID-19. Whole-study context: The samples span acute and convalescent COVID-19 from the United States, Italy and Spain. PBMCs, B-cell-depleted T cells, or T cells were the source of the cDNA or gDNA that made up the material.

The CDR3 consists of 12 residues. Germline CDR1 reads LGHDT; CDR2 reads YNNKEL (reference sequence). The V end lost 1 base, the J end lost 4 bases, and 5 bases lay between the germline ends. A Seattle source enrolled patients during active infection and followed them longitudinally. For this clone: This sample also contains other DNA sequences that code for the same CDR3.

Clones were sequenced by immunoSEQ multiplex PCR, and TCRdb holds only the in-frame ones, with some missing. The sample shows approximately 200,000 clones, 79% of them seen only once. Source material: peripheral blood. The chain uses TRBV3-1 (or the pseudogene TRBV3-2) and TRBJ2-7; the D is unclear. The receptor's source is a woman aged 40 to 50 with COVID-19, enrolled during active disease. The CDR3 DNA reads as TGTGCCAGCAGCCAAGGTCCGTACGAGCAGTACTTC. It yields the protein CASSQGPYEQYF.